These 27 T cell receptor beta chains share one sample of origin, sequenced in a study of cytomegalovirus exposure and HLA in healthy donors. The PCR ran on 60 Vbeta and 13 Jbeta primers. Assay used: immunoSEQ multiplex PCR; TCRdb lists only in-frame clones, some missing. The sample shows some 140,000 clones, approximately 80% of them seen only once. Sequenced input: PBMCs. All receptors come from a man aged 25 to 40 in good health and CMV-seropositive.

The chain is built from TRBV5-1 and TRBJ2-5, with 9 bases that match TRBD2. V shed 4 bases and J 2 bases; nucleotides not matched to a gene: 3. This CDR3 comprises 14 residues. Germline lookup yields CDR1 SGHRS and CDR2 YFSETQ. CDR3 protein: CASSTTSGQETQYF. The CDR3 DNA sequence: TGCGCCAGCAGCACGACTAGCGGTCAAGAGACCCAGTACTTC. The entire variable domain, with the rest obtained from reference TRBV5-1 and TRBJ2-5, is as follows: KAGVTQTPRYLIKTRGQQVTLSCSPISGHRSVSWYQQTPGQGLQFLFEYFSETQRNKGNFPGRFSGRQFSNSRSEMNVSTLELGDSALYLCASSTTSGQETQYFGPGTRLLVL.

The chain recombines TRBV29-1 with TRBJ1-1; maybe TRBD1 (5 bases). Trimming left V 0 bases short and J 10 bases short, with 18 bases between. The CDR3 is 14 residues long. The germline CDR1 and CDR2 sequences are SQVTM and ANQGSEA. CDR3 sequence reads: CSVEDPGVNRVAFF. CDR3 DNA sequence: TGCAGCGTTGAAGATCCGGGGGTAAACCGAGTAGCTTTCTTT.

This rearrangement joins TRBV11-2 to TRBJ1-2, with D perhaps TRBD1 (5 bases). The CDR3 extends over 13 amino acids. The germline gives CDR1 SGHAT, CDR2 FQNNGV. The ends were cut back, 3 bases at V and 3 bases at J, with 8 bases in the middle. The CDR3: CASSFETDYGYTF. Written as DNA, the CDR3 is TGTGCCAGCAGCTTTGAGACAGACTATGGCTACACCTTC. The variable domain in full, with the rest retrieved from reference TRBV11-2 and TRBJ1-2, is EAGVAQSPRYKIIEKRQSVAFWCNPISGHATLYWYQQILGQGPKLLIQFQNNGVVDDSQLPKDRFSAERLKGVDSTLKIQPAKLEDSAVYLCASSFETDYGYTFGSGTRLTVV.

The chain carries TRBV28 and TRBJ1-2; TRBD1 is a possible D gene (6 bases). This CDR3 spans 14 amino acids. From germline, CDR1 is MDHEN and CDR2 SYDVKM. Deletions cut 5 bases from V and 4 bases from J, with 14 bases between. CDR3 in amino acids: CASSLPGTLYGYTF. The CDR3 nucleotides are TGTGCCAGCAGTCTCCCCGGGACACTCTATGGCTACACCTTC.

The chain uses TRBV6-5 and TRBJ2-7, with 7 nucleotides matching TRBD1. The CDR3 has 15 amino acids. Per germline, CDR1 MNHEY and CDR2 SVGAGI. Trimming removed 5 bases from V and 4 bases from J; junction bases left unmatched: 11. This CDR3 reads CASSHTRTGKYEQYF. Written as DNA, the CDR3 is TGTGCCAGCAGTCACACTCGGACAGGCAAATACGAGCAGTACTTC.

This clone was counted once. The rearrangement uses TRBV7-9 and TRBJ1-2, with TRBD1 matching over 7 bases. The germline gives CDR1 SEHNR, CDR2 FQNEAQ (reference sequence). CDR3 length: 13 amino acids. J was trimmed by 6 bases and V by 5 bases; bases with no gene match: 6. The DNA of the CDR3 is TGTGCCAGCAGCCAACAGGGGACGGATGGCTACACCTTC. It translates to CASSQQGTDGYTF.

The chain combines TRBV7-2 with TRBJ2-1; no clear D gene. The V gene lost 3 bases and the J gene lost 8 bases, with 11 bases spanning the gap. This CDR3 contains 13 residues. The germline V gene has CDR1 SGHTA and CDR2 FQGNSA. The CDR3 loop is CASSFLISYEQFF. The DNA for the CDR3 is TGTGCCAGCAGCTTCCTAATATCTTATGAGCAGTTCTTC.

The V call is TRBV9, the J call TRBJ2-1; D gene unclear. This CDR3 spans 14 amino acids. The germline CDR1 and CDR2 sequences are SGDLS and YYNGEE. The V end was cut by 0 bases, the J end by 8 bases, with 12 bases between. CDR3 residues: CASSVASQSYEQFF. CDR3 DNA: TGTGCCAGCAGCGTAGCTTCACAGTCTTATGAGCAGTTCTTC.

Only a few counts were recorded for this clone. The chain joins TRBV5-1 to TRBJ2-5, with 9 nucleotides matching TRBD2. Germline lookup yields CDR1 SGHRS and CDR2 YFSETQ. Trimming cost V 4 bases and J 1 base; bases outside gene matches: 11. The CDR3 has 17 amino acids. This chain's CDR3 is CASSARGLAISQETQYF. In DNA, the CDR3 is TGCGCCAGCAGCGCGAGGGGACTAGCTATTTCCCAAGAGACCCAGTACTTC.

The CDR3 loop reads CASSPHRGRDTIYF. The CDR3 DNA reads as TGTGCCAGCAGTCCCCACAGGGGGCGAGACACCATATATTTT. This chain connects TRBV6-5 to TRBJ1-3; 9 nucleotides align to TRBD1. The germline CDR1 and CDR2 sequences are MNHEY and SVGAGI. Germline trimming cut 5 bases from V and 8 bases from J; bases unmatched to any gene: 7. The CDR3 length is 14 residues.

This rearrangement joins TRBV28 to TRBJ2-7, with D maybe TRBD2 (6 bases). In germline, CDR1 is MDHEN, CDR2 SYDVKM. This CDR3 spans 14 amino acids. V dropped 5 bases and J dropped 2 bases, with 13 bases sitting between them. The CDR3 DNA is TGTGCCAGCAGTGCCCCGGGGGAGCCCTACGAGCAGTACTTC. Its protein product is CASSAPGEPYEQYF.

The genes are TRBV2 and TRBJ1-6, with TRBD1 identical over 9 bases. The CDR3 sequence is 15 residues long. CDR1 SNHLY and CDR2 FYNNEI come from the germline V gene. The junction had 7 bases not matched to a gene; V was cut back by 6 bases and J by 7 bases. This CDR3 reads CASRHRDRENSPLHF. CDR3 sequence (DNA): TGTGCCAGCAGGCACCGGGACAGGGAGAATTCACCCCTCCACTTT.

The chain combines TRBV7-2 with TRBJ1-2; a possible D gene is TRBD1 (6 bases). Germline CDR1 and CDR2: SGHTA and FQGNSA. With 3 bases removed from V and 8 bases from J, the gap between germline ends came to 16 bases. The CDR3 has 14 amino acids. The CDR3 DNA reads TGTGCCAGCAGCTTTCGCCAGGGGCTCGGGGGCTACACCTTC. This gives the protein CASSFRQGLGGYTF.

This chain connects TRBV5-1 to TRBJ2-5; 9 nucleotides match TRBD1. The V and J ends lost 4 bases and 5 bases, in that order; junction bases with no gene match: 9. Germline-derived CDR1 and CDR2 are SGHRS and YFSETQ. The CDR3 runs 15 residues. As DNA, the CDR3 is TGCGCCAGCAGCACCCGACAGGGGGGGTCGGAGACCCAGTACTTC. Translating it yields CASSTRQGGSETQYF.

This clone has a handful of counts. This chain joins TRBV11-2 and TRBJ1-1; TRBD1 is a possible D gene (5 bases). V was shortened by 1 base and J by 12 bases, with 15 bases between the two germline ends. Germline V gene sequence: CDR1 SGHAT, CDR2 FQNNGV. This CDR3 contains 13 residues. Here the CDR3 reads CASSLVRARATFF. Written as DNA, the CDR3 is TGTGCCAGCAGCTTAGTCAGGGCTCGGGCAACTTTCTTT.

This clone was counted between two and nine times. The chain combines TRBV14 with TRBJ1-2, with D perhaps matching TRBD1 (6 bases). The V gene lost 4 bases and the J gene lost 0 bases, with 9 bases spanning the gap. The CDR3 consists of 14 residues. Germline CDR1 is SGHDN and CDR2 is FVKESK. Here the CDR3 DNA reads TGTGCCAGCAGCCGGACAGCAGCTAACTATGGCTACACCTTC. Encoded protein: CASSRTAANYGYTF.

This clone came up a few times. The chain joins TRBV5-8 to TRBJ1-5; D possibly corresponds to TRBD1 (5 bases). V lost 4 bases, J lost 0 bases, and 14 bases lay in between. From germline, CDR1 is SGHTS and CDR2 YDEGEE. There are 16 residues in the CDR3. CDR3 sequence (DNA): TGTGCCAGCAGCGAGGGACTTACTTTTAGCAATCAGCCCCAGCATTTT. Encoded protein: CASSEGLTFSNQPQHF.

This sequence joins TRBV4-2 and TRBJ2-1, with D possibly being TRBD2 (5 bases). Germline V CDR1 and CDR2: LGHNA, YNFKEQ. V was cut by 4 bases and J by 0 bases, with 10 bases left in between. This CDR3 region has 15 residues. CDR3 DNA sequence: TGTGCCAGCAGCCCCGACTATAACTCCTACAATGAGCAGTTCTTC. This gives the protein CASSPDYNSYNEQFF.

This chain uses TRBV11-2 with TRBJ2-3; D remains unclear. V lost 3 bases, J lost 5 bases, and 3 bases lay in between. This CDR3 contains 11 residues. Germline CDR1 and CDR2: SGHAT and FQNNGV. CDR3 sequence (DNA): TGTGCCAGCAGCTTCGTAGATACGCAGTATTTT. This codes for CASSFVDTQYF.

The chain couples TRBV28 to TRBJ1-4; D is perhaps TRBD1 (6 bases). This CDR3 has 17 amino acids. V shed 3 bases and J shed 2 bases, with 16 bases lying between them. From germline, CDR1 is MDHEN and CDR2 SYDVKM. CDR3 region: CASSLMGAPFTNEKLFF. The CDR3 DNA sequence: TGTGCCAGCAGTTTGATGGGGGCTCCCTTTACTAATGAAAAACTGTTTTTT.

This clone was counted between two and nine times. The chain's CDR3 is CASSERGGAEKLFF. The CDR3 coding sequence is TGTGCCAGCAGTGAGCGAGGGGGCGCGGAAAAACTGTTTTTT. The J gene is TRBJ1-4, the V gene TRBV25-1; 7 bases agree with TRBD1. This CDR3 has 14 residues. Trimming cost V 3 bases and J 8 bases; bases outside gene matches: 6. Per the germline V gene, CDR1 is MGHDK and CDR2 is SYGVNS.

The chain carries TRBV15 and TRBJ2-5, with TRBD1 matching over 9 bases. After removal of 1 base from V and 11 bases from J, the junction contained 8 bases not matched to a gene. In germline, CDR1 is LNHNV, CDR2 YYDKDF (reference sequence). There are 14 residues in the CDR3. For the CDR3, the DNA is TGTGCCACCAGCAGAGGTGGGACAGGGCGTGAGCAGTACTTC. It is translated as CATSRGGTGREQYF.

The gene calls are TRBV5-4 and TRBJ2-4; TRBD2 matches at 13 bases. The CDR3 extends over 19 amino acids. V lost 1 base and J lost 0; bases outside the gene matches: 7. Germline V gene sequence: CDR1 SGHNT, CDR2 YYREEE (reference sequence). This CDR3 is CASSLKRLAGGVAKNIQYF. CDR3 sequence (DNA): TGTGCCAGCAGCTTGAAAAGACTAGCGGGAGGAGTAGCCAAAAACATTCAGTACTTC.

The CDR3 DNA follows: TGTGCCAGCAGCTTGGTGGTGACGGGGGGGAATGAGCAGTTCTTC. Translation: CASSLVVTGGNEQFF. The chain carries TRBV5-8 and TRBJ2-1; 8 nucleotides match TRBD2. After removal of 0 bases from V and 7 bases from J, the junction contained 6 bases not matched to a gene. This CDR3 region has 15 residues. In germline, CDR1 is SGHTS, CDR2 YDEGEE.

On this clone: The same CDR3 arises from other DNA sequences in this sample as well. The J gene is TRBJ2-1, the V gene TRBV27, with 7 bases that match TRBD2. The J segment lost 4 bases and the V segment lost 2 bases, leaving 5 bases of the junction unmatched. Germline V gene sequence: CDR1 MNHEY, CDR2 SMNVEV (reference sequence). This CDR3 spans 15 amino acids. The CDR3 here is CASSLGASGYNEQFF. The DNA of the CDR3 is TGTGCCAGCAGTTTAGGTGCTAGCGGATACAATGAGCAGTTCTTC.

The chain couples TRBV5-4 to TRBJ2-1, with TRBD2 matching over 9 bases. Germline CDR1 SGHNT, CDR2 YYREEE (reference sequence). V shed 4 bases and J 7 bases; nucleotides not matched to a gene: 9. The CDR3 is 15 residues long. Here the CDR3 reads CASSEAGGPMNEQFF. The CDR3 DNA sequence: TGTGCCAGCAGCGAAGCGGGAGGTCCGATGAATGAGCAGTTCTTC. Full variable domain (rest looked up from reference TRBV5-4 and TRBJ2-1): ETGVTQSPTHLIKTRGQQVTLRCSSQSGHNTVSWYQQALGQGPQFIFQYYREEENGRGNFPPRFSGLQFPNYSSELNVNALELDDSALYLCASSEAGGPMNEQFFGPGTRLTVL.

This clone was seen once. V gene TRBV27 combines with J gene TRBJ2-7; D ambiguous. Trimming removed 1 base at V and 3 bases at J, with 16 bases between. Germline-derived CDR1 and CDR2 are MNHEY and SMNVEV (reference sequence). This CDR3 contains 16 residues. The CDR3 nucleotides are TGTGCCAGCAGTTTATATCGAGCTGCCTCGGGCTACGAGCAGTACTTC. This encodes CASSLYRAASGYEQYF.